A single sample is the source of the 30 T cell receptor beta chains below, sequenced in a study of technical replicates of blood from several donors. This table comes from immunoSEQ multiplex PCR, and its TCRdb copy is limited to in-frame clones, with some not included. The table has tens of thousands of clones, roughly 90% seen once. The specimen was PBMCs. The origin of the receptors is a human donor in good health. Some clones in this sample may be carry-over from other donors' samples.

The chain is built from TRBV2 and TRBJ2-1, with a possible D match to TRBD1 (6 bases). V dropped 2 bases and J dropped 5 bases, with 19 bases sitting between them. Germline V gene sequence: CDR1 SNHLY, CDR2 FYNNEI. The CDR3 consists of 17 residues. The CDR3, as DNA: TGTGCCAGCAGTGAATCGGCAGGGGCTACAATGAACAATGAGCAGTTCTTC. Residues: CASSESAGATMNNEQFF.

J is TRBJ2-1 and V is TRBV11-3; TRBD2 agrees at 9 bases. This CDR3 is built from 17 residues. Germline V gene sequence: CDR1 SGHNT, CDR2 YENEEA. J was trimmed by 4 bases and V by 6 bases; bases with no gene match: 13. Here the CDR3 reads CASSLDAGGAEYNEQFF. The CDR3 DNA reads as TGTGCCAGCAGTCTGGACGCGGGGGGGGCGGAATACAATGAGCAGTTCTTC.

This clone was counted a single time. The chain carries TRBV5-4 and TRBJ2-1, with 8 bases matching TRBD2. Trimming at V came to 3 bases and at J to 4 bases, leaving 15 bases not matched to a gene. The CDR3 has 18 residues. The V gene's germline CDR1 is SGHNT and CDR2 YYREEE (reference sequence). CDR3 DNA sequence: TGTGCCAGCAGCTCCCCACCCAACCGGCCTAGCGGGTACAATGAGCAGTTCTTC. Protein sequence: CASSSPPNRPSGYNEQFF.

The genes are TRBV4-2 and TRBJ2-2; tentatively, D is TRBD1 (6 bases). The CDR3 spans 16 residues. V was pared by 1 base and J by 4 bases, with 13 bases between. Germline V CDR1 and CDR2: LGHNA, YNFKEQ. The CDR3 nucleotides read TGTGCCAGCAGCCAAGCCGAGGGGGACGCCACCGGGGAGCTGTTTTTT. Translated, it gives CASSQAEGDATGELFF.

V gene TRBV7-2 combines with J gene TRBJ2-1; D possibly corresponds to TRBD2 (7 bases). Germline V gene sequence: CDR1 SGHTA, CDR2 FQGNSA. Trimming took 5 bases from V and 1 from J, leaving 15 bases between them. The CDR3 contains 16 residues. CDR3 sequence: CASSLLGGGSYNEQFF. The DNA for the CDR3 is TGTGCCAGCAGCCTCCTAGGGGGGGGGTCCTACAATGAGCAGTTCTTC.

This clone was counted a single time. This chain joins TRBV5-1 and TRBJ1-1, with 8 bases matching TRBD1. Trimming cost V 4 bases and J 0 bases; bases outside gene matches: 8. There are 16 residues in the CDR3. Germline CDR1 SGHRS, CDR2 YFSETQ. The CDR3 loop reads CASSVAHRGLNTEAFF. For the CDR3, the DNA is TGCGCCAGCAGCGTGGCCCACAGGGGGTTGAACACTGAAGCTTTCTTT.

The chain carries TRBV29-1 and TRBJ2-2; 8 bases align to TRBD1. The CDR3 has 14 amino acids. J lost 2 bases, V lost 6 bases, and 5 bases had no gene match. Germline V gene lookup returns CDR1 SQVTM and CDR2 ANQGSEA. This CDR3 reads CSVRGTGNTGELFF. In nucleotides, the CDR3 is TGCAGCGTCCGCGGGACAGGAAACACCGGGGAGCTGTTTTTT.

This clone was counted only a few times. The chain recombines TRBV6-6 with TRBJ1-5, with 9 bases matching TRBD1. This CDR3 spans 14 amino acids. In germline, CDR1 is MNHNY, CDR2 SVGAGI (reference sequence). V shed 5 bases, J shed 5 bases, and the junction held 4 bases outside the gene matches. The CDR3 DNA reads as TGTGCCAGCAGTCGGGACAGGGTTTATCAGCCCCAGCATTTT. Its protein product is CASSRDRVYQPQHF.

This clone came up once. V gene TRBV5-1 combines with J gene TRBJ2-5; 7 bases line up with TRBD2. J gave up 4 bases and V 4 bases, and 10 bases lay outside the gene matches. The CDR3 is 15 amino acids. CDR1 and CDR2 (germline): SGHRS, YFSETQ. CDR3 in amino acids: CASSPGDRGGETQYF. As DNA, the CDR3 is TGCGCCAGCAGCCCGGGGGACCGCGGGGGAGAGACCCAGTACTTC. The entire variable domain, with the rest obtained from reference TRBV5-1 and TRBJ2-5, is as follows: KAGVTQTPRYLIKTRGQQVTLSCSPISGHRSVSWYQQTPGQGLQFLFEYFSETQRNKGNFPGRFSGRQFSNSRSEMNVSTLELGDSALYLCASSPGDRGGETQYFGPGTRLLVL.

This clone came up a few times. The V and J genes are TRBV7-8 and TRBJ1-1; possible D gene TRBD1, 5 bases. Trimming cost V 3 bases and J 4 bases, with 9 bases left between them. This CDR3 has 13 amino acids. CDR1 is SGHVS, CDR2 FQNEAQ, per germline. In DNA, the CDR3 is TGTGCCAGCAGCTTGCCGGGGGGCACTGAAGCTTTCTTT. Translated: CASSLPGGTEAFF.

This clone has just one count. The chain is built from TRBV5-4 and TRBJ2-7, with TRBD2 matching over 8 bases. With 4 bases clipped from V and 1 base from J, the junction kept 7 bases outside the gene matches. There are 15 residues in the CDR3. CDR1 and CDR2 from the germline V gene are SGHNT and YYREEE (reference sequence). The CDR3 nucleotides read TGTGCCAGCAGCCCAAGCGGGGGTCTATCCTACGAGCAGTACTTC. Protein product: CASSPSGGLSYEQYF.

V and J are TRBV7-9 and TRBJ2-7, with 9 positions matching TRBD1. The germline V gene has CDR1 SEHNR and CDR2 FQNEAQ (reference sequence). The length of the CDR3 is 15 residues. The junction had 6 bases not matched to a gene; V was cut back by 4 bases and J by 2 bases. CDR3 in amino acids: CASSSQGAGAYEQYF. The CDR3 coding sequence is TGTGCCAGCAGCTCACAGGGGGCAGGGGCCTACGAGCAGTACTTC.

V is TRBV6-6 and J is TRBJ1-4, with D uncertain. Germline V gives CDR1 MNHNY, CDR2 SVGAGI (reference sequence). The CDR3 runs 13 residues. Deletions cut 0 bases from V and 7 bases from J, with 6 bases between. CDR3 sequence reads: CASSYSTFEKLFF. The CDR3 nucleotides read TGTGCCAGCAGTTACTCGACTTTTGAAAAACTGTTTTTT.

At least ten counts were recorded for this clone. The chain links TRBV19 to TRBJ2-1, with D uncertain. The CDR3 spans 14 residues. Germline lookup yields CDR1 LNHDA and CDR2 SQIVND (reference sequence). V was trimmed by 0 bases and J by 4 bases, leaving 7 bases between them. CDR3 sequence: CASSIESDYNEQFF. The DNA for the CDR3 is TGTGCCAGTAGTATAGAAAGCGATTACAATGAGCAGTTCTTC.

V usage is TRBV27 and J usage is TRBJ2-7; 9 bases are a match to TRBD1. V dropped 2 bases and J dropped 5; count of bases not matched to a gene: 7. The CDR3 totals 15 residues. Germline CDR1 and CDR2: MNHEY and SMNVEV (reference sequence). CDR3 bases: TGTGCCAGCAGTTTAGTTGGACAGGGGAGTCACGAGCAGTACTTC. Amino acids: CASSLVGQGSHEQYF.

The V gene is TRBV19, the J gene TRBJ1-5; D might be TRBD1 (6 bases). CDR3 length equals 16 residues. The germline V gene has CDR1 LNHDA and CDR2 SQIVND (reference sequence). Trimming cost V 3 bases and J 1 base, with 13 bases left between them. CDR3 DNA: TGTGCCAGTAGTATCTCCAGCAGGGGCAGCAATCAGCCCCAGCATTTT. Encoded protein: CASSISSRGSNQPQHF.

The V gene is TRBV12-5, the J gene TRBJ2-1, with TRBD2 identical over 12 bases. The CDR3 length is 19 residues. Germline values: CDR1 LGHNT, CDR2 FRNRAP. Trimming at V came to 0 bases and at J to 7 bases, leaving 13 bases not matched to a gene. Here the CDR3 reads CASGLVPLAGGPYGNEQFF. The CDR3 nucleotides read TGTGCTAGTGGTTTGGTACCTCTAGCGGGAGGGCCTTATGGAAATGAGCAGTTCTTC.

The chain carries TRBV2 and TRBJ1-5; 8 bases are a match to TRBD1. The ends lost 4 bases at V and 3 bases at J; junction bases unmatched: 5. Germline CDR1 and CDR2: SNHLY and FYNNEI. The CDR3 consists of 15 residues. In DNA form, the CDR3 reads TGTGCCAGCAGTGGGGCAGGGGGCTTCAATCAGCCCCAGCATTTT. It specifies CASSGAGGFNQPQHF.

The chain is built from TRBV15 and TRBJ1-1, with unresolved D. Per the germline V gene, CDR1 is LNHNV and CDR2 is YYDKDF (reference sequence). The V and J ends lost 3 bases and 1 base respectively, with 12 bases between them. The CDR3 is made up of 15 amino acids. This CDR3 reads CATSRERVGNTEAFF. Written as DNA, the CDR3 is TGTGCCACCAGCAGGGAGCGAGTGGGGAACACTGAAGCTTTCTTT.

The chain is built from TRBV7-9 and TRBJ1-1, with D tentatively TRBD1 (6 bases). From germline, CDR1 is SEHNR and CDR2 FQNEAQ (reference sequence). This CDR3 contains 15 residues. With 5 bases removed from V and 1 base from J, the gap between germline ends came to 14 bases. This CDR3 is CASSRGTGQNTEAFF. In DNA, the CDR3 is TGTGCCAGCAGCCGAGGTACGGGACAGAACACTGAAGCTTTCTTT.

This clone was seen only once. The V gene is TRBV9, the J gene TRBJ1-1; perhaps TRBD1 as D (5 bases). V was trimmed by 5 bases and J by 2 bases, leaving 16 bases between them. This CDR3 is 15 amino acids long. From germline, CDR1 is SGDLS and CDR2 YYNGEE. CDR3 in DNA: TGTGCCAGCAGTGCTACAGGACGTTTAAACACTGAAGCTTTCTTT. It yields the protein CASSATGRLNTEAFF.

The V gene is TRBV2, the J gene TRBJ2-2; TRBD2 matches 9 bases. J gave up 6 bases and V 5 bases, and 7 bases lay outside the gene matches. The CDR3 has 15 amino acids. The germline V gene has CDR1 SNHLY and CDR2 FYNNEI. CDR3 DNA: TGTGCCAGCAGTCTTCTAGCGGGGAGAGCCGGGGAGCTGTTTTTT. It is translated as CASSLLAGRAGELFF.

The chain joins TRBV18 to TRBJ2-2, with D possibly TRBD1 on 5 matching bases. This CDR3 spans 17 amino acids. Germline assignment: CDR1 KGHSH and CDR2 LQKENI. Trimming took 3 bases from V and 3 from J, leaving 17 bases between them. CDR3 bases: TGTGCCAGCTCACCCCGGCTGGGGCTTTGGGACACCGGGGAGCTGTTTTTT. Translated: CASSPRLGLWDTGELFF. The full variable domain, with the rest looked up from reference TRBV18 and TRBJ2-2, is NAGVMQNPRHLVRRRGQEARLRCSPMKGHSHVYWYRQLPEEGLKFMVYLQKENIIDESGMPKERFSAEFPKEGPSILRIQQVVRGDSAAYFCASSPRLGLWDTGELFFGEGSRLTVL.

The rearrangement joins TRBV5-4 to TRBJ1-1; possible D gene TRBD1, 6 bases. Deletions cut 4 bases from V and 5 bases from J, with 12 bases between. The CDR3 extends over 13 amino acids. The germline V gene encodes CDR1 SGHNT and CDR2 YYREEE (reference sequence). CDR3 in DNA: TGTGCCAGCAGCAACAGGGAGGGGACTGAAGCTTTCTTT. Translation gives CASSNREGTEAFF. Using reference TRBV5-4 and TRBJ1-1 for the parts outside the CDR3, the full variable domain is ETGVTQSPTHLIKTRGQQVTLRCSSQSGHNTVSWYQQALGQGPQFIFQYYREEENGRGNFPPRFSGLQFPNYSSELNVNALELDDSALYLCASSNREGTEAFFGQGTRLTVV.

V usage is TRBV7-8 and J usage is TRBJ2-1; TRBD1 matches at 7 bases. V lost 5 bases, J lost 0 bases, and 4 bases stayed unmatched. The CDR3 sequence is 15 residues long. From germline, CDR1 is SGHVS and CDR2 FQNEAQ. The DNA for the CDR3 is TGTGCCAGCAGCCAAGACAGGGCCTCCTACAATGAGCAGTTCTTC. It translates to CASSQDRASYNEQFF.

V is TRBV7-2 and J is TRBJ1-2; D is ambiguous. Trimming removed 1 base from V and 12 bases from J, with 12 bases in between. Germline assignment: CDR1 SGHTA and CDR2 FQGNSA. The CDR3 contains 12 residues. The chain's CDR3 is CASSLVGRLDTF. In DNA form, the CDR3 reads TGTGCCAGCAGCTTAGTCGGCAGACTCGACACCTTC.

This sequence joins TRBV7-3 and TRBJ2-3; D remains ambiguous. CDR3 length: 16 residues. V lost 5 bases and J lost 0, with 15 bases in between. The germline CDR1 and CDR2 sequences are SGHTA and FQGTGA. The CDR3: CASSPSAGISTDTQYF. The CDR3 DNA reads as TGTGCCAGCAGCCCCTCAGCAGGTATTAGCACAGATACGCAGTATTTT.

This clone was seen only once. The rearrangement links TRBV5-1 to TRBJ2-5; D is uncertain. Trimming took off 0 bases at V and 0 bases at J, with 12 bases between the two ends. In germline, CDR1 is SGHRS, CDR2 YFSETQ. This CDR3 is built from 16 residues. The DNA of the CDR3 is TGCGCCAGCAGCTTGGCCCCCCCGTCGTACCAAGAGACCCAGTACTTC. It yields the protein CASSLAPPSYQETQYF.

The chain has TRBV4-2 and TRBJ1-3; TRBD1 aligns across 9 bases. CDR3 length: 17 residues. Germline CDR1 reads LGHNA; CDR2 reads YNFKEQ. Trimming removed 1 base from V and 0 bases from J; junction bases left unmatched: 4. The chain's CDR3 is CASSQGTGADSGNTIYF. The CDR3 DNA reads as TGTGCCAGCAGCCAAGGGACAGGGGCTGACTCTGGAAACACCATATATTTT.

The chain is built from TRBV6-5 and TRBJ2-7; D perhaps matches TRBD2 (5 bases). The germline gives CDR1 MNHEY, CDR2 SVGAGI. V shed 5 bases and J shed 3 bases, with 17 bases lying between them. The CDR3 has 15 residues. The CDR3 here is CASSRWVSGNYEQYF. In nucleotides, the CDR3 is TGTGCCAGCAGTAGATGGGTGTCGGGGAACTACGAGCAGTACTTC.